These 7 T cell receptor beta chains originate from one sample sequenced in a study of cytomegalovirus exposure and HLA in healthy donors (dated by TCRdb to about 2017). The library relied on the immunoSEQ multiplex PCR assay. For the multiplex PCR, a mixture combining 60 forward primers for TCR Vbeta segments and 13 reverse primers for TCR Jbeta segments was used. Held by TCRdb, this immuneACCESS table contains in-frame sequences only and omits some clones. Under half of the omission traces to an unresolved V gene where checked; the cause of the rest is unknown. The sample profile shows around 200,000 clones; over 70% of them were found once. 2.9% of the sample comes from the top ten. Sequencing used PBMCs. The origin of the receptors is a male donor in good health and CMV-seronegative.

The count of this clone is one. This rearrangement joins TRBV5-4 to TRBJ2-1; TRBD2 is a possible D gene (5 bases). The CDR3 is 13 residues long. Per the germline V gene, CDR1 is SGHNT and CDR2 is YYREEE (reference sequence). V dropped 5 bases and J dropped 4 bases, with 10 bases sitting between them. The CDR3 DNA reads as TGTGCCAGCAGTTTGACGGGGTACAATGAGCAGTTCTTC. Translating it yields CASSLTGYNEQFF.

This chain links TRBV5-1 with TRBJ1-1; possible D gene TRBD1, 6 bases. In germline, CDR1 is SGHRS, CDR2 YFSETQ. The CDR3 contains 15 residues. The V gene lost 1 base and the J gene lost 1 base, with 11 bases spanning the gap. CDR3 in DNA: TGCGCCAGCAGCTTGTTTTGGGACAAGAACACTGAAGCTTTCTTT. It encodes CASSLFWDKNTEAFF.

As for this clone: A junction end diverges from the germline sequence, so it may reflect a read error. V and J are TRBV6-5 and TRBJ1-2; TRBD1 might be the D (6 bases). CDR1 is MNHEY and CDR2 is SVGAGI in the germline V gene. This CDR3 is 15 amino acids long. Here the CDR3 reads CASSYSRRGTGGYAF. The DNA for the CDR3 is TGTGCCAGCAGTTACTCGAGGCGGGGAACGGGGGGCTACGCCTTC.

This clone was counted a single time. The V and J genes are TRBV19 and TRBJ2-7; 7 positions agree with TRBD1. V dropped 3 bases and J dropped 2; count of bases not matched to a gene: 7. Germline V gives CDR1 LNHDA, CDR2 SQIVND (reference sequence). There are 15 residues in the CDR3. The CDR3 DNA reads TGTGCCAGTAGTATCGGGACAGCCGGCCCCTACGAGCAGTACTTC. Translation: CASSIGTAGPYEQYF.

This clone was seen more than once but under ten times. The chain links TRBV28 to TRBJ1-6, with a possible D match to TRBD1 (5 bases). CDR3 length equals 14 residues. Trimming removed 3 bases from V and 10 bases from J, with 13 bases in between. The germline CDR1 and CDR2 sequences are MDHEN and SYDVKM. CDR3 nucleotide sequence: TGTGCCAGCAGTTTTAGCCAGGGCCAATCACCCCTCCACTTT. Translation gives CASSFSQGQSPLHF.

There are a few counts of this clone. The gene calls are TRBV6-1 and TRBJ2-7; 10 bases are shared with TRBD2. The junction had 10 bases not matched to a gene; V was cut back by 8 bases and J by 3 bases. The CDR3 is 15 amino acids. The V gene's germline CDR1 is MNHNS and CDR2 SASEGT. The DNA of the CDR3 is TGTGCCAGCGAGACCCCTAGCGGGGGTGTCTACGAGCAGTACTTC. It yields the protein CASETPSGGVYEQYF.

This clone occurred a few times. The genes are TRBV6-6 and TRBJ2-7; D may be TRBD1 (6 bases). Germline V CDR1 and CDR2: MNHNY, SVGAGI (reference sequence). The V end lost 6 bases, the J end lost 2 bases, and 17 bases lay between the germline ends. This CDR3 contains 15 residues. DNA of the CDR3: TGTGCCAGCAGCCCACAGGGCCAGGCCCCCTACGAGCAGTACTTC. Its translation is CASSPQGQAPYEQYF.